Listed below are T cell receptor beta chains from one sample, sequenced in a study of vaccination effects on CD4 cells after COVID-19. Their antigens remain unidentified. This table comes from immunoSEQ multiplex PCR, and its TCRdb copy is limited to in-frame clones, with some not included. The sample shows tens of thousands of clones, approximately 78% of them seen only once. The sequenced sample was CD4+ T cells from PBMCs cultured without peptide, obtained before COVID-19 vaccination. These receptors were taken from a human donor who had a prior SARS-CoV-2 infection. Each CDR3 is given with its conserved first and last residue. A D gene is named only where the DNA matches it firmly. Clone size is stated in some rows and not others, as once, few, many or a class when expanded.

D gene: .
V gene: TRBV5-1
J gene: TRBJ2-1
clone size: .
CDR3 protein: CASSWEWGDEQFF
CDR3 DNA: TGCGCCAGCAGTTGGGAGTGGGGCGATGAGCAGTTCTTC

D gene: .
V gene: TRBV5-6
J gene: TRBJ2-3
clone size: .
CDR3 protein: CASSSGGNVPGYTQYF
CDR3 DNA: TGTGCCAGCAGCTCGGGTGGGAACGTACCAGGATATACGCAGTATTTT

D gene: TRBD1
V gene: TRBV18
J gene: TRBJ1-4
clone size: .
CDR3 protein: CASSPRQGLQEKLFF
CDR3 DNA: TGTGCCAGCTCACCGCGACAGGGTTTACAAGAAAAACTGTTTTTT

D gene: TRBD1
V gene: TRBV19
J gene: TRBJ2-7
clone size: .
CDR3 protein: CASSPGTGRTYEQYF
CDR3 DNA: TGTGCCAGTAGTCCAGGGACAGGGCGAACCTACGAGCAGTACTTC

D gene: TRBD1
V gene: TRBV9
J gene: TRBJ2-1
clone size: few
CDR3 protein: CASSVGGTGGDEQFF
CDR3 DNA: TGTGCCAGCAGCGTAGGGGGGACAGGGGGAGATGAGCAGTTCTTC

D gene: TRBD2
V gene: TRBV14
J gene: TRBJ2-3
clone size: .
CDR3 protein: CASSQVGGGAGSADTQYF
CDR3 DNA: TGTGCCAGCAGCCAAGTAGGCGGGGGGGCCGGTTCGGCAGATACGCAGTATTTT

D gene: .
V gene: TRBV4-2
J gene: TRBJ2-1
clone size: .
CDR3 protein: CASSYSVDEQFF
CDR3 DNA: TGTGCCAGCAGCTATAGCGTGGATGAGCAGTTCTTC

D gene: .
V gene: TRBV5-6
J gene: TRBJ2-7
clone size: .
CDR3 protein: CASSLAGAGDREQYF
CDR3 DNA: TGTGCCAGCAGCTTGGCGGGGGCGGGGGATCGAGAGCAGTACTTC

D gene: .
V gene: TRBV3-1/TRBV3-2
J gene: TRBJ2-3
clone size: .
CDR3 protein: CASSQGDTQYF
CDR3 DNA: TGTGCCAGCAGCCAAGGGGATACGCAGTATTTT

D gene: TRBD1
V gene: TRBV5-5
J gene: TRBJ2-7
clone size: large
CDR3 protein: CASSPRPGTGDHEQYF
CDR3 DNA: TGTGCCAGCAGCCCTCGCCCCGGGACAGGGGATCACGAGCAGTACTTC

D gene: TRBD2
V gene: TRBV5-1
J gene: TRBJ2-1
clone size: .
CDR3 protein: CASSLLPSGDLSYNEQFF
CDR3 DNA: TGCGCCAGCAGCTTGTTACCTAGCGGGGATCTCTCCTACAATGAGCAGTTCTTC

D gene: .
V gene: TRBV6-4
J gene: TRBJ2-3
clone size: .
CDR3 protein: CASSDTFSGPDTQYF
CDR3 DNA: TGTGCCAGCAGTGACACGTTTTCAGGTCCCGATACGCAGTATTTT

D gene: .
V gene: TRBV2
J gene: TRBJ2-5
clone size: .
CDR3 protein: CASSELATQETQYF
CDR3 DNA: TGTGCCAGCAGTGAGTTGGCCACCCAAGAGACCCAGTACTTC

D gene: .
V gene: TRBV4-3
J gene: TRBJ1-5
clone size: .
CDR3 protein: CASSQAWGGQPQHF
CDR3 DNA: TGCGCCAGCAGCCAAGCATGGGGCGGGCAGCCCCAGCATTTT

D gene: .
V gene: TRBV6-2/TRBV6-3
J gene: TRBJ2-5
clone size: few
CDR3 protein: CASSYTLKETQYF
CDR3 DNA: TGTGCCAGCAGTTACACTCTAAAAGAGACCCAGTACTTC